The 18 T cell receptor beta chains reported below all come from one sample, sequenced in a study of CD8 T cells in ankylosing spondylitis. Regarding the study as a whole: Made up of eight highly homologous variants, a TCR beta motif appeared characteristic of ankylosing spondylitis blood.

No antigens are known for them. TCRdb reanalysed the 5' RACE reads using MiXCR and keeps one entry per CDR3 protein. The sample records roughly 490,000 distinct CDR3 sequences, over 4% being singletons. Material: blood, either unsorted or a sorted T cell fraction (not recorded which). These receptors were taken from a male donor with ankylosing spondylitis.

The chain employs TRBV12-3 or TRBV12-4 and TRBJ2-1, with D unclear. Deletions cut 7 bases from V and 7 bases from J, with 17 bases between. The CDR3 extends over 14 amino acids. CDR3 nucleotide sequence: TGTGCCAGCAATAAAGGCACTACCTGGAATGAGCAGTTCTTC. Its protein product is CASNKGTTWNEQFF.

In its sample, this clonotype was seen many times. The V and J genes are TRBV6-1 and TRBJ1-5; TRBD1 is a possible D gene (6 bases). CDR1 and CDR2 from the germline V gene are MNHNS and SASEGT. V lost 4 bases, J lost 0 bases, and 16 bases lay in between. The CDR3 extends over 17 amino acids. The CDR3 sequence is CASSARGTQNSNQPQHF. The CDR3, as DNA: TGTGCCAGCAGTGCCCGAGGGACACAGAATAGCAATCAGCCCCAGCATTTT.

In its sample, this clonotype was seen many times. CDR3 in DNA: TGCAGCGTTGAACACAGGACAGGGGCACACAATGAGCAGTTCTTC. Its protein is CSVEHRTGAHNEQFF. The gene calls are TRBV29-1 and TRBJ2-1, with TRBD1 matching over 9 bases. V gave up 2 bases and J gave up 5 bases; unmatched junction bases: 7. The germline gives CDR1 SQVTM, CDR2 ANQGSEA. This CDR3 has 15 residues.

Many counts were recorded for this clonotype. The chain links TRBV10-2 to TRBJ2-7; D is unresolved. Germline V gene lookup returns CDR1 WSHSY and CDR2 SAAADI. The ends were cut back, 4 bases at V and 1 base at J, with 8 bases in the middle. This CDR3 has 13 amino acids. The CDR3 nucleotides are TGCGCCAGCAGTGGATGGGGATCCTACGAGCAGTACTTC. Translating it yields CASSGWGSYEQYF.

This clonotype was counted many times. This chain connects TRBV5-4 to TRBJ1-1; TRBD1 might be the D (5 bases). Germline values: CDR1 SGHNT, CDR2 YYREEE (reference sequence). Trimming left V 0 bases short and J 4 bases short, with 13 bases between. The CDR3 has 15 residues. This CDR3 is CASSLARGGSTEAFF. The CDR3 coding sequence is TGTGCCAGCAGCTTGGCTCGGGGCGGAAGCACTGAAGCTTTCTTT.

There are many counts of this clonotype. The junction does not match germline at one end; this may be a read error. This sequence joins TRBV7-7 and TRBJ2-3, with a possible D match to TRBD2 (6 bases). The CDR3 is made up of 15 amino acids. CDR1 SSHAT and CDR2 FNYEAQ come from the germline V gene (reference sequence). CDR3 DNA sequence: TGTGCTAGCAGCCCCGGAGGGAGAGACACAGATACGCAGTATTTT. Its translation: CASSPGGRDTDTQYF.

This clonotype was counted at least ten times. The gene calls are TRBV6-1 and TRBJ2-1; TRBD2 agrees at 11 bases. Trimming at V came to 0 bases and at J to 3 bases, leaving 4 bases not matched to a gene. The CDR3 is 17 amino acids. Germline V lookup: CDR1 MNHNS, CDR2 SASEGT. The CDR3 DNA reads TGTGCCAGCAGTGAAGCTAGCGGGGGGGCCAGCTACAATGAGCAGTTCTTC. Its translation is CASSEASGGASYNEQFF.

This clonotype was seen repeatedly, ten times or more. The rearrangement links TRBV5-1 to TRBJ2-6; D remains unclear. CDR3 length: 15 residues. Germline CDR1 and CDR2: SGHRS and YFSETQ. V was pared by 2 bases and J by 1 base, with 7 bases between. The CDR3 bases are TGCGCCAGCAGCTTTTTACGGTCTGGGGCCAACGTCCTGACTTTC. Its protein is CASSFLRSGANVLTF.

The chain is built from TRBV19 and TRBJ2-1; no definite D call. In germline, CDR1 is LNHDA, CDR2 SQIVND (reference sequence). The V end lost 3 bases, the J end lost 4 bases, and 13 bases lay between the germline ends. This CDR3 has 15 amino acids. The CDR3 DNA follows: TGTGCCAGTAGTATTGACCCCACCCCTTACAATGAGCAGTTCTTC. Its translation: CASSIDPTPYNEQFF.

This clonotype came up many times. V and J are TRBV5-1 and TRBJ2-1; D call uncertain. CDR1 and CDR2 from the germline V gene are SGHRS and YFSETQ. The CDR3 length is 14 residues. V shed 0 bases and J shed 5 bases, with 9 bases lying between them. Here the CDR3 DNA reads TGCGCCAGCAGCTTGGATATCAGGAACAATGAGCAGTTCTTC. Translation: CASSLDIRNNEQFF.

This clonotype was recorded at least ten times. J is TRBJ1-1 and V is TRBV11-3; no reliable D call. Germline CDR1 reads SGHNT; CDR2 reads YENEEA. V was cut by 2 bases and J by 1 base, with 17 bases left in between. The CDR3 is 17 residues long. CDR3 residues: CASSLSTQIDKNTEAFF. The CDR3 nucleotides read TGTGCCAGCAGCTTAAGTACTCAAATAGACAAGAACACTGAAGCTTTCTTT.

The chain uses TRBV7-2 and TRBJ2-1; D may correspond to TRBD1 or TRBD2 (7 bases each). This CDR3 comprises 15 residues. V was trimmed by 7 bases and J by 8 bases, leaving 21 bases between them. Per the germline V gene, CDR1 is SGHTA and CDR2 is FQGNSA. Here the CDR3 DNA reads TGTGCCAGCATCCCCCCAGGGGGAGGGTTCCATGAGCAGTTCTTC. As protein: CASIPPGGGFHEQFF. The variable domain in full, completed from reference TRBV7-2 and TRBJ2-1, reads GAGVSQSPSNKVTEKGKDVELRCDPISGHTALYWYRQSLGQGLEFLIYFQGNSAPDKSGLPSDRFSAERTGGSVSTLTIQRTQQEDSAVYLCASIPPGGGFHEQFFGPGTRLTVL.

This clonotype appeared many times. CDR3 amino acids: CASSSQGWGSGNTIYF. The DNA for the CDR3 is TGTGCCAGCAGTTCACAGGGATGGGGCTCTGGAAACACCATATATTTT. The genes are TRBV12-3 or TRBV12-4 and TRBJ1-3; a weak D match, TRBD1 (6 bases). CDR3 length: 16 amino acids. V was clipped by 4 bases and J by 0 bases, with 13 bases between them.

This clonotype was detected many times. The chain is built from TRBV11-2 and TRBJ1-1, with a possible D match to TRBD1 (6 bases). The CDR3 consists of 15 residues. Germline CDR1 SGHAT, CDR2 FQNNGV. V dropped 5 bases and J dropped 5 bases, with 18 bases sitting between them. CDR3 region: CASSPFGRGRTEAFF. The CDR3 nucleotides read TGTGCCAGCAGCCCTTTCGGCAGGGGAAGGACTGAAGCTTTCTTT.

This clonotype came up many times. J is TRBJ2-7 and V is TRBV28; D is perhaps TRBD1 (5 bases). This CDR3 comprises 14 residues. Trimming pared 7 bases from V and 3 bases from J, leaving 16 bases between. CDR1 is MDHEN and CDR2 is SYDVKM in the germline V gene. CDR3 residues: CASKETVGFYEQYF. The DNA for the CDR3 is TGTGCCAGCAAGGAGACAGTAGGTTTCTACGAGCAGTACTTC.

The table lists this clonotype with many counts. This chain connects TRBV28 to TRBJ2-7, with TRBD2 matching over 9 bases. Germline trimming cut 5 bases from V and 5 bases from J; bases unmatched to any gene: 13. Looked up from germline, CDR1 is MDHEN and CDR2 is SYDVKM. This CDR3 has 16 residues. CDR3 in amino acids: CASSRTSAVVRNEQYF. The CDR3 DNA reads TGTGCCAGCAGTAGGACTAGCGCGGTTGTTCGGAACGAGCAGTACTTC.

The chain employs TRBV5-1 and TRBJ2-7, with 8 bases aligning to TRBD1. V dropped 3 bases and J dropped 6; count of bases not matched to a gene: 11. This CDR3 region has 15 residues. Germline loops: CDR1 SGHRS, CDR2 YFSETQ. DNA of the CDR3: TGCGCCAGCAGCTCCGGGACAGGTCAACTGTTCGAGCAGTACTTC. Protein product: CASSSGTGQLFEQYF.

This clonotype was detected ten times or more. The J gene is TRBJ1-1, the V gene TRBV20-1; no clear D. The germline V and J ends were trimmed by 4 bases and 5 bases, with 14 bases remaining between them. From germline, CDR1 is DFQATT and CDR2 SNEGSKA (reference sequence). The CDR3 consists of 13 residues. CDR3: CSAKFRGGTEAFF. CDR3 nucleotide sequence: TGCAGTGCTAAATTCCGGGGTGGGACTGAAGCTTTCTTT.